The 29 T cell receptor beta chains presented below share a single source sample, sequenced in a study of T cell repertoires in cytomegalovirus infection. TCRdb re-called the reads with MiXCR, one entry per CDR3 protein. The sample lists about 480,000 distinct CDR3 sequences, roughly a third seen once, with 15% to 20% in the top ten. Their antigens are not known. Specimen: cultured PBMCs, collected from culture after CMV antigen stimulation. Every receptor here comes from a human donor in good health (CMV status not recorded). Some clones in this sample may be carry-over from other donors' samples.

This clonotype was counted a few times. The V gene is TRBV6-6, the J gene TRBJ1-5; unclear D gene. Germline V gene lookup returns CDR1 MNHNY and CDR2 SVGAGI (reference sequence). The CDR3 consists of 15 residues. V was shortened by 2 bases and J by 3 bases, with 11 bases between the two germline ends. CDR3 in amino acids: CASSYGSQNNQPQHF. The CDR3 nucleotides are TGTGCCAGCAGTTACGGTTCTCAGAACAATCAGCCCCAGCATTTT.

The sample holds one count of this clonotype. The chain joins TRBV12-3 or TRBV12-4 to TRBJ2-1, with a tentative D call TRBD2 (6 bases). V was pared by 7 bases and J by 14 bases, with 24 bases between. The CDR3 totals 14 residues. CDR3 in amino acids: CASTPTAGPSFKFF. The CDR3 coding sequence is TGTGCCAGCACCCCAACTGCGGGGCCAAGTTTCAAGTTCTTC.

The chain joins TRBV12-3 or TRBV12-4 to TRBJ1-2; a weak D match, TRBD1 (6 bases). Trimming removed 6 bases from V and 4 bases from J, with 15 bases in between. The CDR3 extends over 14 amino acids. CDR3 bases: TGTGCCAGCAGCCAGGGGAGTAAGCCCTATGGCTACACCTTC. As protein: CASSQGSKPYGYTF.

In this sample, this clonotype turned up a few times. V and J are TRBV6-6 and TRBJ2-5; 9 bases fit TRBD2. The CDR3 has 19 amino acids. The junction had 17 bases not matched to a gene; V was cut back by 4 bases and J by 2 bases. Per the germline V gene, CDR1 is MNHNY and CDR2 is SVGAGI (reference sequence). CDR3: CASSSGQARLAGRQETQYF. CDR3 nucleotides: TGTGCCAGCAGTTCCGGACAGGCTAGGCTAGCGGGACGACAAGAGACCCAGTACTTC.

This clonotype was counted between two and nine times. The gene calls are TRBV4-1 and TRBJ2-7; TRBD1 or TRBD2 may be the D gene (6 bases each). Between the trimmed V and J ends, which lost 4 bases and 1 base, there was a span of 11 bases. CDR3 length: 14 residues. From germline, CDR1 is MGHRA and CDR2 YSYEKL. The CDR3 loop reads CASSPRGQSYEQYV. The CDR3 region has the DNA TGCGCCAGCAGCCCTCGGGGGCAGTCCTACGAGCAGTACGTC.

This clonotype was observed at least ten times. The chain links TRBV7-9 to TRBJ2-7; 12 bases match TRBD1. The V and J ends lost 5 bases and 0 bases, in that order; junction bases with no gene match: 2. In germline, CDR1 is SEHNR, CDR2 FQNEAQ (reference sequence). The CDR3 runs 15 residues. The CDR3 coding sequence is TGTGCCAGCAGCCGGGGACAGGGGGCCTCCTACGAGCAGTACGTC. It codes for CASSRGQGASYEQYV.

The chain uses TRBV4-2 and TRBJ1-4; possibly TRBD1 for D (6 bases). The CDR3 has 16 residues. The germline V gene has CDR1 LGHNA and CDR2 YNFKEQ. V was cut by 0 bases and J by 6 bases, with 14 bases left in between. The CDR3 loop reads CASSQESRGGDEKLFF. CDR3 nucleotide sequence: TGTGCCAGCAGCCAAGAGAGCAGGGGCGGTGATGAAAAACTGTTTTTT.

The chain has TRBV11-2 and TRBJ2-1; 10 bases fit TRBD2. The ends lost 1 base at V and 2 bases at J; junction bases unmatched: 8. This CDR3 has 18 residues. Germline CDR1 SGHAT, CDR2 FQNNGV. CDR3 sequence: CASSLGASGSGPYNEQFF. CDR3 DNA: TGTGCCAGCAGCTTAGGGGCTAGCGGGAGTGGTCCCTACAATGAGCAGTTCTTC.

This clonotype has a handful of counts. This chain links TRBV7-6 with TRBJ2-2, with TRBD1 as a possible D gene (6 bases). The ends were cut back, 3 bases at V and 4 bases at J, with 12 bases in the middle. The CDR3 extends over 15 amino acids. CDR1 and CDR2 from the germline V gene are SGHVS and FNYEAQ. The CDR3 DNA reads TGTGCCAGCAGCTTCGGGACATTTGGCACCGGGGAGCTGTTTTTT. It translates to CASSFGTFGTGELFF.

This clonotype has only a few counts. This sequence joins TRBV7-6 and TRBJ2-2; 8 bases match TRBD1. The CDR3 loop spans 14 amino acids. Germline lookup yields CDR1 SGHVS and CDR2 FNYEAQ. The V and J ends lost 4 bases and 7 bases, in that order; junction bases with no gene match: 5. The CDR3 DNA is TGTGCCAGCAGCTCTCAGGGGGCCTACGGGGAGCTGTTTTTT. Amino acid sequence: CASSSQGAYGELFF.

The gene calls are TRBV28 and TRBJ1-5, with 8 bases that match TRBD1. V shed 3 bases and J 2 bases; nucleotides not matched to a gene: 6. The germline V gene encodes CDR1 MDHEN and CDR2 SYDVKM. This CDR3 spans 16 amino acids. In nucleotides, the CDR3 is TGTGCCAGCAGTTTTCCGGCAGGGGGCGGCAATCAGCCCCAGCATTTT. This translates into CASSFPAGGGNQPQHF.

This clonotype was observed at least ten times. This sequence joins TRBV7-2 and TRBJ2-7; TRBD2 agrees at 14 bases. The CDR3 runs to 16 residues. Germline V gene data show CDR1 as SGHTA and CDR2 as FQGNSA. V shed 5 bases and J 2 bases; nucleotides not matched to a gene: 5. The CDR3 DNA follows: TGTGCCAGCAGCCCCCGACTAGCGGGAGGGCCCTACGAGCAGTACTTC. It codes for CASSPRLAGGPYEQYF.

The chain is built from TRBV7-2 and TRBJ1-5, with D uncertain. Germline CDR1 reads SGHTA; CDR2 reads FQGNSA. Between the trimmed V and J ends, which lost 5 bases and 0 bases, there was a span of 8 bases. The length of the CDR3 is 14 residues. The DNA of the CDR3 is TGTGCCAGCAGCCCACAGCCTAGCAATCAGCCCCAGCATTTT. Amino acid sequence: CASSPQPSNQPQHF.

With respect to this clonotype: This may be a read error, as it is one base from a much larger clone. This rearrangement joins TRBV4-1 to TRBJ2-3, with TRBD2 as a possible D gene (5 bases). The germline CDR1 and CDR2 sequences are MGHRA and YSYEKL. Trimming stripped 0 bases from V and 4 bases from J, with 17 bases between. The CDR3 consists of 17 residues. CDR3 protein: CASSQDYGVGVPDTQYF. The CDR3 DNA is TGCGCCAGCAGCCAAGATTACGGGGTGGGAGTCCCAGATACGCAGTATTTT.

J is TRBJ2-7 and V is TRBV10-2; 13 nucleotides align to TRBD2. Germline V gives CDR1 WSHSY, CDR2 SAAADI. The length of the CDR3 is 14 residues. V was clipped by 6 bases and J by 4 bases; unmatched bases: 3. CDR3: CASRGLAGHYEQYV. In DNA, the CDR3 is TGCGCCAGCAGGGGACTAGCGGGACATTACGAGCAGTACGTC.

This chain joins TRBV11-1 and TRBJ1-1; D remains unclear. This CDR3 is 14 amino acids long. V lost 6 bases to trimming and J lost 1 base, with 12 bases between them. Germline loops: CDR1 SGHAT, CDR2 FQDESV (reference sequence). The CDR3 loop reads CASSSGRSNTEAFF. The DNA for the CDR3 is TGTGCCAGCAGTTCCGGACGGTCGAACACTGAAGCTTTCTTT.

This chain joins TRBV27 and TRBJ2-1, with TRBD2 identical over 10 bases. V gave up 7 bases and J gave up 3 bases; unmatched junction bases: 18. This CDR3 region has 19 residues. Germline V gene data show CDR1 as MNHEY and CDR2 as SMNVEV (reference sequence). The CDR3, as DNA: TGTGCCAGCAAATATTCTAGCGGGAGTCGTCGGGGCGACTACAATGAGCAGTTCTTC. It is translated as CASKYSSGSRRGDYNEQFF.

J is TRBJ2-7 and V is TRBV2, with D tentatively TRBD1 (5 bases). The CDR3 length is 12 residues. Germline CDR1 is SNHLY and CDR2 is FYNNEI. Trimming left V 7 bases short and J 5 bases short, with 12 bases between. The CDR3 coding sequence is TGTGCCAGCACCGCCCTCAGGGACGAGCAGTACTTC. Protein product: CASTALRDEQYF.

The J gene is TRBJ1-5, the V gene TRBV19; D remains ambiguous. The CDR3 has 14 amino acids. V lost 3 bases to trimming and J lost 4 bases, with 10 bases between them. Per the germline V gene, CDR1 is LNHDA and CDR2 is SQIVND (reference sequence). CDR3 region: CASSMGYLNQPQHF. CDR3 DNA: TGTGCCAGTAGTATGGGTTATTTGAATCAGCCCCAGCATTTT.

The chain is built from TRBV6-5 and TRBJ1-6; D is unresolved. The CDR3 consists of 12 residues. Trimming removed 6 bases from V and 13 bases from J, with 13 bases in between. Per germline, CDR1 MNHEY and CDR2 SVGAGI. The CDR3 spells CASSYLGEPLHF. In DNA, the CDR3 is TGTGCCAGCAGCTACCTGGGAGAGCCCCTCCACTTT.

The chain uses TRBV27 and TRBJ2-7; 7 nucleotides match TRBD2. The CDR3 extends over 14 amino acids. V gave up 6 bases and J gave up 5 bases; unmatched junction bases: 10. CDR1 is MNHEY and CDR2 is SMNVEV in the germline V gene (reference sequence). CDR3 in amino acids: CASSPGGGSNEQYF. CDR3 bases: TGTGCCAGCAGCCCCGGTGGCGGGAGTAACGAGCAGTACTTC.

The chain couples TRBV7-2 to TRBJ1-5, with D perhaps TRBD1 (5 bases). Germline values: CDR1 SGHTA, CDR2 FQGNSA. V gave up 5 bases and J gave up 3 bases, with 17 bases separating them. The CDR3 runs 16 residues. The CDR3 DNA is TGTGCCAGCAGCCCCGGGACTCTCTTAGTCAATCAGCCCCAGCATTTT. Protein sequence: CASSPGTLLVNQPQHF. Supplemented by reference TRBV7-2 and TRBJ1-5, the full variable domain reads GAGVSQSPSNKVTEKGKDVELRCDPISGHTALYWYRQSLGQGLEFLIYFQGNSAPDKSGLPSDRFSAERTGGSVSTLTIQRTQQEDSAVYLCASSPGTLLVNQPQHFGDGTRLSIL.

This clonotype was recorded many times. CDR3 amino acids: CASSPPGSYEQYF. CDR3 sequence (DNA): TGTGCCAGCTCACCACCGGGCTCCTACGAGCAGTACTTC. The J gene is TRBJ2-7, the V gene TRBV18, with D hard to call. This CDR3 contains 13 residues. Trimming removed 0 bases from V and 0 bases from J, with 3 bases in between. Germline CDR1 reads KGHSH; CDR2 reads LQKENI.

In regard to this clonotype: At one boundary the junction diverges from the germline segment, which might be a read error. V is TRBV7-6 and J is TRBJ2-5; 14 bases match TRBD2. The V gene's germline CDR1 is SGHVS and CDR2 FNYEAQ. The CDR3 is 16 residues long. CDR3 loop: CASSIRLAGGQETQYF. CDR3 nucleotides: TGTGCTAGCAGCATCCGACTAGCGGGAGGGCAGGAGACCCAGTACTTC.

This clonotype was picked up a small number of times. This chain links TRBV7-2 with TRBJ2-1; 12 bases map to TRBD2. Germline V CDR1 and CDR2: SGHTA, FQGNSA. V lost 5 bases and J lost 8; bases outside the gene matches: 7. The CDR3 spans 15 residues. The CDR3 region is CASSRLAGVLYEQFF. CDR3 sequence (DNA): TGTGCCAGCAGCCGACTAGCGGGAGTCTTATATGAGCAGTTCTTC.

This chain connects TRBV6-5 to TRBJ1-1; weak D call: TRBD1 (5 bases). Trimming removed 6 bases from V and 12 bases from J, with 17 bases in between. The CDR3 runs to 12 residues. Germline V gives CDR1 MNHEY, CDR2 SVGAGI. The CDR3 DNA reads TGTGCCAGCAGACCCGGGCAGGGCCAGTCTTTCTTT. This codes for CASRPGQGQSFF.

The chain carries TRBV11-3 and TRBJ2-1, with 9 bases identical to TRBD1. The V gene end was trimmed by 4 bases and the J gene end by 0 bases; junction bases not matched to a gene: 19. There are 21 residues in the CDR3. Germline V gene lookup returns CDR1 SGHNT and CDR2 YENEEA. CDR3 protein: CASSYHEGQGRAGASYNEQFF. The CDR3 DNA reads as TGTGCCAGCAGCTACCACGAGGGACAGGGTAGAGCAGGAGCCTCCTACAATGAGCAGTTCTTC.

The chain combines TRBV7-2 with TRBJ1-5; no reliable D call. Per the germline V gene, CDR1 is SGHTA and CDR2 is FQGNSA. V was shortened by 1 base and J by 0 bases, with 13 bases between the two germline ends. CDR3 length equals 17 residues. For the CDR3, the DNA is TGTGCCAGCAGCTTAGTGGCCTCACCACATAGCAATCAGCCCCAGCATTTT. It specifies CASSLVASPHSNQPQHF.

The chain is built from TRBV30 and TRBJ2-1; D call uncertain. Germline V gene sequence: CDR1 GTSNPN, CDR2 SVGIG (reference sequence). CDR3 length: 17 amino acids. The germline V and J ends were trimmed by 2 bases and 0 bases, with 17 bases remaining between them. The CDR3 sequence is CAWSQYGQKSSYNEQFF. CDR3 coding DNA: TGTGCCTGGAGTCAGTATGGGCAGAAGAGCTCCTACAATGAGCAGTTCTTC.